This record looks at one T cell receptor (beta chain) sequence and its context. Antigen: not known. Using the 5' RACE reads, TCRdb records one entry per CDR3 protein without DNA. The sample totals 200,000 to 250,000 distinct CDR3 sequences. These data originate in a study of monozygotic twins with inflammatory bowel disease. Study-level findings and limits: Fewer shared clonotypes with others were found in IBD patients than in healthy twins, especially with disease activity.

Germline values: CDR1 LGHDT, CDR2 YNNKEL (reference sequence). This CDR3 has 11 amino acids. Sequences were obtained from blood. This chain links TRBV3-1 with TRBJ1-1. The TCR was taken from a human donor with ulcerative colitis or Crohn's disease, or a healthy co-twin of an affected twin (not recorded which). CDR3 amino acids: CASSQAREAFF.